The next 26 T cell receptor beta chains were all read from a single sample in a study of type 1 and type 2 diabetes patients. Genomic DNA was the PCR template. A primer set of 30 forward and 13 reverse primers amplified the CDR3. TCRdb re-derived calls from the multiplex PCR reads in MiXCR, one entry per CDR3 protein. The profile covers more than 250,000 distinct CDR3 sequences, with more than 40% appearing a single time and roughly 13% taken by the ten largest. The sample comprised peripheral blood mononuclear cells (PBMCs). The receptors were gathered from a man younger than 35 with type 2 diabetes.

There are a few counts of this clonotype. The chain is built from TRBV19 and TRBJ1-4; D call uncertain. Trimming stripped 6 bases from V and 5 bases from J, with 10 bases between. CDR3 size: 13 residues. In germline, CDR1 is LNHDA, CDR2 SQIVND (reference sequence). The DNA of the CDR3 is TGTGCCAGTAGCCGTAAACGAAATGAAAAACTGTTTTTT. Translation gives CASSRKRNEKLFF.

The chain has TRBV9 and TRBJ1-1, with D maybe TRBD1 (5 bases). Deletions cut 0 bases from V and 7 bases from J, with 10 bases between. Germline CDR1 is SGDLS and CDR2 is YYNGEE. This CDR3 region has 13 residues. The CDR3 sequence: CASSVVERGEAFF. The DNA for the CDR3 is TGTGCCAGCAGCGTAGTGGAAAGGGGTGAAGCTTTCTTT.

The gene calls are TRBV27 and TRBJ2-5; TRBD2 might be the D (7 bases). The CDR3 runs to 14 residues. The ends were cut back, 3 bases at V and 5 bases at J, with 13 bases in the middle. In germline, CDR1 is MNHEY, CDR2 SMNVEV (reference sequence). CDR3: CASSFWGGGETQYF. The CDR3 bases are TGTGCCAGCAGTTTCTGGGGGGGCGGGGAGACCCAGTACTTC.

In this sample, this clonotype turned up a few times. The chain links TRBV19 to TRBJ1-5; no clear D. Per germline, CDR1 LNHDA and CDR2 SQIVND (reference sequence). This CDR3 has 14 amino acids. V lost 7 bases and J 1 base, leaving 11 bases between the germline ends. This chain's CDR3 is CASNGALSNQPQHF. In DNA form, the CDR3 reads TGTGCCAGTAATGGCGCCTTGAGCAATCAGCCCCAGCATTTT.

This clonotype turned up a few times. This chain connects TRBV7-6 to TRBJ2-5; D is perhaps TRBD2 (7 bases). V was clipped by 1 base and J by 4 bases, with 13 bases between them. CDR3 length equals 15 residues. Germline V CDR1 and CDR2: SGHVS, FNYEAQ. The CDR3 region is CASSLEGGSVETQYF. The CDR3, as DNA: TGTGCCAGCAGCTTAGAGGGGGGGTCGGTAGAGACCCAGTACTTC.

The rearrangement joins TRBV5-1 to TRBJ2-7; perhaps D is TRBD1 or TRBD2 (7 bases each). V dropped 6 bases and J dropped 4 bases, with 20 bases sitting between them. This CDR3 region has 15 residues. The germline CDR1 and CDR2 sequences are SGHRS and YFSETQ. The CDR3 loop reads CASKAGTVGSYEQYF. CDR3 DNA sequence: TGCGCCAGCAAAGCGGGGACAGTGGGTTCTTACGAGCAGTACTTC.

The genes are TRBV6-5 and TRBJ1-1, with 9 bases aligning to TRBD1. The germline CDR1 and CDR2 sequences are MNHEY and SVGAGI. The CDR3 has 16 amino acids. The V segment lost 4 bases and the J segment 2 bases; nucleotides outside the gene matches: 8. The CDR3 protein is CASSSRTGVVNTEAFF. In nucleotides, the CDR3 is TGTGCCAGCAGTTCTAGGACAGGGGTAGTCAACACTGAAGCTTTCTTT.

The V and J genes are TRBV2 and TRBJ1-1; D ambiguous. V lost 6 bases and J lost 1, with 12 bases in between. This CDR3 is built from 14 residues. In germline, CDR1 is SNHLY, CDR2 FYNNEI. CDR3 protein: CASRLAQRNTEAFF. DNA for the CDR3: TGTGCCAGCAGGTTAGCACAGAGGAACACTGAAGCTTTCTTT.

The chain joins TRBV27 to TRBJ2-7, with D perhaps TRBD1 (5 bases). The germline gives CDR1 MNHEY, CDR2 SMNVEV (reference sequence). V lost 6 bases and J 2 bases, leaving 11 bases between the germline ends. The CDR3 is made up of 13 amino acids. The CDR3 DNA reads as TGTGCCAGCAGGCTTCAGGGTGCCTACGAGCAGTACTTC. The encoded protein is CASRLQGAYEQYF.

The gene calls are TRBV6-6 and TRBJ2-5, with D tentatively TRBD2 (6 bases). Germline loops: CDR1 MNHNY, CDR2 SVGAGI (reference sequence). V lost 5 bases and J lost 5, with 21 bases in between. The CDR3 contains 16 residues. The chain's CDR3 is CASSDASRRGGETQYF. The CDR3 DNA follows: TGTGCCAGCAGTGATGCGTCGCGACGGGGAGGCGAGACCCAGTACTTC.

This clonotype occurred a few times. The chain uses TRBV6-5 and TRBJ1-5; D is ambiguous. The V and J ends lost 3 bases and 5 bases respectively, with 8 bases between them. Germline lookup yields CDR1 MNHEY and CDR2 SVGAGI. The CDR3 has 13 residues. This chain's CDR3 is CASSYFRDQPQHF. CDR3 DNA: TGTGCCAGCAGTTATTTTCGGGATCAGCCCCAGCATTTT.

This clonotype was seen many times. V and J are TRBV7-3 and TRBJ2-2; D remains ambiguous. The CDR3 is made up of 12 amino acids. Trimming took off 5 bases at V and 4 bases at J, with 5 bases between the two ends. Germline CDR1 and CDR2: SGHTA and FQGTGA. The CDR3 spells CASSLATGELFF. Here the CDR3 DNA reads TGTGCCAGCAGCCTTGCCACCGGGGAGCTGTTTTTT.

This chain connects TRBV10-3 to TRBJ2-3; TRBD2 matches at 9 bases. From germline, CDR1 is ENHRY and CDR2 SYGVKD. The J segment lost 1 base and the V segment lost 4 bases, leaving 0 bases of the junction unmatched. The CDR3 consists of 14 residues. For the CDR3, the DNA is TGTGCCATCAGTGGACTAGCGGGCACAGATACGCAGTATTTT. This codes for CAISGLAGTDTQYF.

The rearrangement uses TRBV20-1 and TRBJ2-7; the D is unclear. The CDR3 sequence is 13 residues long. The V gene's germline CDR1 is DFQATT and CDR2 SNEGSKA (reference sequence). Between the trimmed V and J ends, which lost 0 bases and 6 bases, there was a span of 12 bases. The CDR3 loop reads CSAREWPDGEQYF. CDR3 DNA: TGCAGTGCTAGAGAATGGCCGGACGGCGAGCAGTACTTC.

This clonotype appeared a few times. The chain has TRBV20-1 and TRBJ1-2, with no clear D. V lost 6 bases and J lost 3, with 5 bases in between. The germline V gene encodes CDR1 DFQATT and CDR2 SNEGSKA (reference sequence). There are 10 residues in the CDR3. The CDR3 region is CSAQHYGYTF. In DNA form, the CDR3 reads TGCAGTGCCCAACACTATGGCTACACCTTC.

Only a few counts were recorded for this clonotype. This chain joins TRBV10-1 and TRBJ1-1; D gene ambiguous. The length of the CDR3 is 14 residues. V shed 10 bases and J shed 3 bases, with 18 bases lying between them. CDR1 is WNHNN, CDR2 SYGVQD, per germline (reference sequence). CDR3 nucleotide sequence: TGCGCCACCGTCACCCCAGGTGGACACACTGAAGCTTTCTTT. Translation gives CATVTPGGHTEAFF.

This clonotype has only one observation. The germline gene is not matched at one end of the junction; a read error may be the cause. V gene TRBV5-1 combines with J gene TRBJ1-1; D unclear. This CDR3 contains 15 residues. Per the germline V gene, CDR1 is SGHRS and CDR2 is YFSETQ. The CDR3 DNA sequence: TGCGCCAGCAGCTTGGAGACCAGTGTCAACACTGAAGCTTCCTTT. Translation: CASSLETSVNTEASF.

This clonotype was recorded a few times. V gene TRBV19 combines with J gene TRBJ2-2; 9 bases map to TRBD1. Germline V gene sequence: CDR1 LNHDA, CDR2 SQIVND (reference sequence). V was pared by 3 bases and J by 5 bases, with 13 bases of the junction left unmatched. The CDR3 has 18 amino acids. CDR3 loop: CASSMPTGGASRTGELFF. In nucleotides, the CDR3 is TGTGCCAGTAGTATGCCTACAGGGGGCGCATCGAGGACCGGGGAGCTGTTTTTT.

The chain couples TRBV7-2 to TRBJ2-3; TRBD1 is a possible D gene (5 bases). Trimming cost V 6 bases and J 4 bases, with 20 bases left between them. The germline V gene encodes CDR1 SGHTA and CDR2 FQGNSA. CDR3 length equals 16 residues. CDR3 DNA sequence: TGTGCCAGCAGGATATCCAAGGGGCTCCCCCCAGATACGCAGTATTTT. Translation: CASRISKGLPPDTQYF.

The chain carries TRBV2 and TRBJ2-6; perhaps D is TRBD1 or TRBD2 (5 bases each). There are 14 residues in the CDR3. Trimming removed 9 bases at V and 2 bases at J, with 11 bases between. Germline CDR1 SNHLY, CDR2 FYNNEI. CDR3 protein: CASLWDPGANVLTF. The DNA of the CDR3 is TGTGCCAGTCTGTGGGACCCTGGGGCCAACGTCCTGACTTTC. The variable domain in full, with the rest retrieved from reference TRBV2 and TRBJ2-6, is EPEVTQTPSHQVTQMGQEVILRCVPISNHLYFYWYRQILGQKVEFLVSFYNNEISEKSEIFDDQFSVERPDGSNFTLKIRSTKLEDSAMYFCASLWDPGANVLTFGAGSRLTVL.

This clonotype was counted between two and nine times. The rearrangement uses TRBV20-1 and TRBJ2-6; 9 bases map to TRBD1. The length of the CDR3 is 17 residues. The germline V gene has CDR1 DFQATT and CDR2 SNEGSKA (reference sequence). V dropped 4 bases and J dropped 2; count of bases not matched to a gene: 9. The CDR3 region has the DNA TGCAGTGCTATGGGGGACAGGGAGCAGGCTGGGGCCAACGTCCTGACTTTC. It codes for CSAMGDREQAGANVLTF.

A few counts support this clonotype. CDR3 sequence reads: CASSSRQTDTQYF. The CDR3 bases are TGTGCCAGCAGCTCCAGACAGACAGATACGCAGTATTTT. The chain carries TRBV7-8 and TRBJ2-3, with D perhaps matching TRBD1 (5 bases). This CDR3 has 13 residues. Between the trimmed V and J ends, which lost 4 bases and 3 bases, there was a span of 8 bases. Germline CDR1 is SGHVS and CDR2 is FQNEAQ.

Only one count was recorded for this clonotype. This chain uses TRBV7-3 with TRBJ2-1, with 9 bases lining up with TRBD2. The CDR3 length is 15 residues. After removal of 5 bases from V and 8 bases from J, the junction contained 10 bases not matched to a gene. Germline V gene data show CDR1 as SGHTA and CDR2 as FQGTGA. CDR3: CASSPRGLAVDEQFF. CDR3 DNA: TGTGCCAGCAGCCCCAGGGGACTAGCCGTCGATGAGCAGTTCTTC.

This clonotype was recorded at least ten times. The rearrangement links TRBV15 to TRBJ1-1; D unclear. Looked up from germline, CDR1 is LNHNV and CDR2 is YYDKDF (reference sequence). The CDR3 totals 14 residues. Trimming pared 1 base from V and 11 bases from J, leaving 17 bases between. The DNA for the CDR3 is TGTGCCACCAGCAGAGGAGGTACTCGAGTCGGGGCTTTCTTT. Encoded protein: CATSRGGTRVGAFF.

This chain uses TRBV7-9 with TRBJ1-1, with D unclear. CDR3 length equals 16 residues. CDR1 is SEHNR, CDR2 FQNEAQ, per germline (reference sequence). V dropped 5 bases and J dropped 3 bases, with 19 bases sitting between them. The CDR3 protein is CASSPARTGRDTEAFF. The CDR3, as DNA: TGTGCCAGCAGCCCCGCGAGAACGGGTAGGGACACTGAAGCTTTCTTT. Supplemented by reference TRBV7-9 and TRBJ1-1, the full variable domain reads DTGVSQNPRHKITKRGQNVTFRCDPISEHNRLYWYRQTLGQGPEFLTYFQNEAQLEKSRLLSDRFSAERPKGSFSTLEIQRTEQGDSAMYLCASSPARTGRDTEAFFGQGTRLTVV.

This clonotype was observed at least ten times. The J gene is TRBJ1-5, the V gene TRBV19; 9 bases are shared with TRBD1. The CDR3 totals 16 residues. The germline V gene has CDR1 LNHDA and CDR2 SQIVND (reference sequence). V lost 1 base, J lost 1 base, and 2 bases stayed unmatched. Written as DNA, the CDR3 is TGTGCCAGTAGTATAGCCACAGGGGGCAGCAATCAGCCCCAGCATTTT. Translating gives CASSIATGGSNQPQHF.